One sample yielded the 21 T cell receptor beta chains listed below, sequenced in a study of T cells in Graves' hyperthyroidism and ophthalmopathy. The CDR3 regions of TCR beta were amplified from RNA transcripts. First-round RT-PCR with HTBI primers amplified the TCR CDR3 region. In TCRdb, the multiplex PCR reads were re-called with MiXCR into one record per CDR3 protein. The sample has a few hundred thousand distinct CDR3 sequences, approximately 25% seen once; the top ten hold about 70%. Sequenced input: blood. These receptors were taken from a man aged 50 to 60 with Graves' hyperthyroidism.

This clonotype occurred a few times. J is TRBJ2-5 and V is TRBV20-1, with D possibly being TRBD2 (6 bases). V shed 6 bases and J shed 4 bases, with 15 bases lying between them. Germline V gene data show CDR1 as DFQATT and CDR2 as SNEGSKA (reference sequence). The CDR3 is 13 residues long. CDR3 protein: CSARLEGRETQYF. The CDR3 DNA follows: TGCAGTGCCAGGCTGGAGGGCCGAGAGACCCAGTACTTC.

This chain links TRBV27 with TRBJ1-1; no clear D. Trimming removed 8 bases from V and 2 bases from J, with 24 bases in between. CDR3 size: 17 residues. Germline V CDR1 and CDR2: MNHEY, SMNVEV (reference sequence). CDR3 DNA: TGTGCCAGCGTACCCCGAGCCCCCACCGGAATCAACACTGAAGCTTTCTTT. It specifies CASVPRAPTGINTEAFF.

The J gene is TRBJ2-1, the V gene TRBV5-4; 11 nucleotides agree with TRBD2. CDR1 and CDR2 (germline): SGHNT, YYREEE (reference sequence). Trimming cost V 4 bases and J 9 bases; bases outside gene matches: 15. CDR3 size: 17 residues. The CDR3: CASSPGSTSGSSGEQFF. CDR3 in DNA: TGTGCCAGCAGCCCCGGGTCCACTAGCGGGAGCTCTGGTGAGCAGTTCTTC.

This clonotype was picked up a small number of times. This rearrangement joins TRBV6-5 to TRBJ1-2; 8 bases are shared with TRBD1. Germline V gene data show CDR1 as MNHEY and CDR2 as SVGAGI. J was trimmed by 3 bases and V by 0 bases; bases with no gene match: 12. The CDR3 totals 18 residues. The CDR3 here is CASSYSHGTGSSYYGYTF. The CDR3 nucleotides read TGTGCCAGCAGTTACTCGCACGGGACAGGATCGTCCTACTATGGCTACACCTTC.

This clonotype was seen repeatedly, ten times or more. The rearrangement uses TRBV20-1 and TRBJ2-7; 7 nucleotides line up with TRBD1. Trimming took 6 bases from V and 3 from J; bases not matched to a gene: 8. The CDR3 is 13 amino acids. The germline V gene encodes CDR1 DFQATT and CDR2 SNEGSKA (reference sequence). This CDR3 reads CSAGRDRNYEQYF. CDR3 DNA: TGCAGTGCGGGACGGGACAGAAACTACGAGCAGTACTTC.

This clonotype was counted once. This chain links TRBV20-1 with TRBJ1-6; 7 nucleotides line up with TRBD1. The CDR3 totals 15 residues. V was clipped by 3 bases and J by 7 bases; unmatched bases: 9. Germline assignment: CDR1 DFQATT and CDR2 SNEGSKA (reference sequence). CDR3 DNA: TGCAGTGCTAGGGCCTCCGGGACAGAAAATTCACCCCTCCACTTT. Encoded protein: CSARASGTENSPLHF.

The chain uses TRBV2 and TRBJ1-5; 7 positions agree with TRBD1. The CDR3 spans 15 residues. Trimming removed 6 bases from V and 3 bases from J; junction bases left unmatched: 8. CDR1 is SNHLY and CDR2 is FYNNEI in the germline V gene. CDR3 region: CASRRDRADNQPQHF. The CDR3 nucleotides are TGTGCCAGCAGACGCGACAGGGCTGACAATCAGCCCCAGCATTTT.

This clonotype was counted once. V gene TRBV20-1 combines with J gene TRBJ2-3; 7 nucleotides line up with TRBD2. This CDR3 contains 12 residues. Unmatched junction bases numbered 3, after V lost 1 base and J lost 8 bases. Germline CDR1 reads DFQATT; CDR2 reads SNEGSKA (reference sequence). The CDR3 sequence: CSARVTGGTQYF. CDR3 DNA: TGCAGTGCTAGAGTCACGGGAGGTACGCAGTATTTT.

The chain carries TRBV27 and TRBJ2-7; D unclear. Germline-derived CDR1 and CDR2 are MNHEY and SMNVEV (reference sequence). Between the trimmed V and J ends, which lost 4 bases and 2 bases, there was a span of 12 bases. This CDR3 comprises 14 residues. Here the CDR3 reads CASSSELRTYEQYF. CDR3 sequence (DNA): TGTGCCAGCAGTTCTGAACTCAGGACCTACGAGCAGTACTTC.

The genes are TRBV7-2 and TRBJ2-3; D gene ambiguous. Deletions cut 5 bases from V and 0 bases from J, with 18 bases between. Germline CDR1 and CDR2: SGHTA and FQGNSA. The length of the CDR3 is 17 residues. Written as DNA, the CDR3 is TGTGCCAGCAGCGCCCACGGGTATTCCAAGAGCACAGATACGCAGTATTTT. Translation: CASSAHGYSKSTDTQYF. Drawing the rest from reference TRBV7-2 and TRBJ2-3, the complete variable domain is GAGVSQSPSNKVTEKGKDVELRCDPISGHTALYWYRQSLGQGLEFLIYFQGNSAPDKSGLPSDRFSAERTGGSVSTLTIQRTQQEDSAVYLCASSAHGYSKSTDTQYFGPGTRLTVL.

This clonotype was detected many times. The gene calls are TRBV11-2 and TRBJ1-5, with D tentatively TRBD1 (5 bases). Trimming shortened V by 1 base and J by 5 bases, and 12 bases separated the two germline ends. CDR3 length equals 15 residues. CDR1 is SGHAT, CDR2 FQNNGV, per germline. The CDR3 spells CASSLGQGGDQPQHF. The CDR3 DNA is TGTGCCAGCAGCTTAGGCCAGGGTGGCGATCAGCCCCAGCATTTT.

Notes on this clonotype: Its ends do not fully match the called genes, so a read error is possible. The chain joins TRBV7-7 to TRBJ2-1, with TRBD2 matching 9 bases. The CDR3 is made up of 16 amino acids. Per germline, CDR1 SSHAT and CDR2 FNYEAQ (reference sequence). CDR3 in amino acids: CASSPTSGPPYNERFF. CDR3 in DNA: TGTGCTAGCAGCCCCACTAGCGGGCCCCCCTACAATGAGCGGTTCTTC.

This rearrangement joins TRBV6-9 to TRBJ1-2, with D unclear. Trimming took 2 bases from V and 7 from J, leaving 11 bases between them. The CDR3 is made up of 13 amino acids. Germline V gene lookup returns CDR1 MNHGY and CDR2 SVAAGI. The CDR3 protein is CASSYAGSSGYTF. The CDR3 DNA is TGTGCCAGCAGTTATGCGGGATCTAGTGGCTACACCTTC.

The V call is TRBV19, the J call TRBJ2-3; 8 bases align to TRBD2. Germline values: CDR1 LNHDA, CDR2 SQIVND (reference sequence). The junction had 11 bases not matched to a gene; V was cut back by 4 bases and J by 5 bases. The CDR3 length is 16 residues. CDR3 residues: CASSRATSDLEDTQYF. CDR3 in DNA: TGTGCCAGTAGTAGAGCGACTAGCGATTTGGAAGATACGCAGTATTTT.

This CDR3 reads CARQPQGEKTQYF. CDR3 DNA: TGTGCCCGTCAACCCCAGGGAGAGAAGACCCAGTACTTC. The chain is built from TRBV30 and TRBJ2-5; D may correspond to TRBD1 or TRBD2 (5 bases each). From germline, CDR1 is GTSNPN and CDR2 SVGIG (reference sequence). The CDR3 length is 13 residues. V gave up 8 bases and J gave up 6 bases, with 19 bases separating them.

This clonotype came up a few times. The J gene is TRBJ2-7, the V gene TRBV27; no reliable D call. V lost 5 bases and J lost 3, with 17 bases in between. CDR3 size: 15 residues. Germline CDR1 and CDR2: MNHEY and SMNVEV (reference sequence). CDR3 coding DNA: TGTGCCAGCAGTCCCCTTGGCAGGTCCAGCTACGAGCAGTACTTC. Translating it yields CASSPLGRSSYEQYF.

This clonotype was counted only a few times. This chain links TRBV27 with TRBJ1-5, with 7 bases lining up with TRBD1. The germline CDR1 and CDR2 sequences are MNHEY and SMNVEV (reference sequence). Losses at the gene ends were 3 bases for V and 3 bases for J; bases not matched to a gene: 2. This CDR3 comprises 14 residues. The CDR3 sequence: CASSLTGYNQPQHF. CDR3 sequence (DNA): TGTGCCAGCAGTTTGACAGGGTACAATCAGCCCCAGCATTTT.

The chain uses TRBV6-1 and TRBJ2-3, with 9 nucleotides matching TRBD1. CDR3 size: 16 residues. Trimming at V came to 4 bases and at J to 2 bases, leaving 7 bases not matched to a gene. CDR1 MNHNS and CDR2 SASEGT come from the germline V gene. The CDR3 DNA reads as TGTGCCAGCAGTGCGTCCGGGACAGGGTACACAGATACGCAGTATTTT. The encoded protein is CASSASGTGYTDTQYF.

The J gene is TRBJ2-1, the V gene TRBV11-1; 8 nucleotides match TRBD2. J gave up 6 bases and V 3 bases, and 7 bases lay outside the gene matches. Germline CDR1 reads SGHAT; CDR2 reads FQDESV (reference sequence). This CDR3 is built from 15 residues. CDR3 in DNA: TGTGCCAGCAGCTTTTCCAGCGGGAGTTTCAATGAGCAGTTCTTC. Its translation is CASSFSSGSFNEQFF.

The V call is TRBV10-3, the J call TRBJ2-1; TRBD1 is a possible D gene (5 bases). The CDR3 is made up of 14 amino acids. Germline loops: CDR1 ENHRY, CDR2 SYGVKD. The V and J ends lost 0 bases and 6 bases respectively, with 9 bases between them. DNA of the CDR3: TGTGCCATCAGTGAGTCCTTAGGGGTCAATGAGCAGTTCTTC. Protein: CAISESLGVNEQFF.

This clonotype was detected many times. J is TRBJ2-1 and V is TRBV24-1, with 7 bases that match TRBD2. The CDR3 covers 16 residues. Germline CDR1 KGHDR, CDR2 SFDVKD. After removal of 1 base from V and 10 bases from J, the junction contained 12 bases not matched to a gene. The DNA of the CDR3 is TGTGCCACCAGTGATTTATTTGCGGGAGCTTCCGGGGAGCAGTTCTTC. Its translation is CATSDLFAGASGEQFF.